These T cell receptor beta chains were read from a single sample in a study of cytomegalovirus exposure and HLA in healthy donors. Clones were read by immunoSEQ multiplex PCR, and TCRdb kept only the in-frame ones, dropping some. The profile shows roughly 97,000 clones, approximately 80% of them singletons. The specimen was PBMCs. The receptors here all came from a woman between 40 and 50 years old in good health and CMV-seronegative. Both conserved end residues are part of each CDR3. The D gene is left open where the match is weak. Clone size appears in some rows only: once, few, many, or a class for an expanded clone.

CASSSSGTLNEQFF	TGTGCCAGCAGCTCCTCCGGGACTCTGAATGAGCAGTTCTTC	-	TRBV5-4	TRBJ2-1	-
CASSLDAGTGELFF	TGTGCCAGCAGCTTGGATGCGGGAACCGGGGAGCTGTTTTTT	-	TRBV5-4	TRBJ2-2	-
CASSLGQEGYGYTF	TGTGCCAGCAGCCTGGGCCAGGAGGGATATGGCTACACCTTC	-	TRBV5-8	TRBJ1-2	-
CASSSSGTGNTEAFF	TGTGCCAGCAGCTCCTCGGGGACAGGCAACACTGAAGCTTTCTTT	TRBD1	TRBV5-4	TRBJ1-1	few
CASSPGGTGGNEQYF	TGTGCCAGCTCACCAGGGGGGACAGGCGGTAACGAGCAGTACTTC	TRBD1	TRBV18	TRBJ2-7	-
CASSLRQLMNTEAFF	TGCGCCAGCAGCCTGCGACAGTTAATGAACACTGAAGCTTTCTTT	-	TRBV4-1	TRBJ1-1	-
CASSFYSSPGTLLVF	TGTGCCAGCAGCTTTTATTCGAGCCCGGGAACCTTACTTGTCTTC	-	TRBV7-8	TRBJ1-2	once
CASSPHLIAGGQETQYF	TGTGCCAGCAGCCCTCATCTTATAGCGGGGGGCCAAGAGACCCAGTACTTC	TRBD2	TRBV14	TRBJ2-5	-
CASSQPTGDTNYGYTF	TGTGCCAGCAGCCAACCCACCGGGGACACTAACTATGGCTACACCTTC	-	TRBV4-2	TRBJ1-2	once
CASSLAGGTQYF	TGTGCCAGCAGCTTAGCTGGAGGGACCCAGTACTTC	-	TRBV11-3	TRBJ2-5	-
CASSLPNRSSGNTIYF	TGTGCCAGCAGCTTACCTAACAGAAGCTCTGGAAACACCATATATTTT	-	TRBV11-3	TRBJ1-3	-
CASSQDSPYEQYF	TGCGCCAGCAGCCAAGATAGTCCCTACGAGCAGTACTTC	-	TRBV4-1	TRBJ2-7	-
CASTKTRQGYAYGYTF	TGTGCCAGCACCAAAACCCGACAGGGATACGCCTATGGCTACACCTTC	TRBD1	TRBV27	TRBJ1-2	-
CASSEAGGTGELFF	TGTGCCAGCAGTGAAGCGGGAGGCACCGGGGAGCTGTTTTTT	TRBD2	TRBV6-4	TRBJ2-2	many
CASRGTPYEQYF	TGTGCCAGCAGAGGGACTCCCTACGAGCAGTACTTC	-	TRBV28	TRBJ2-7	few
CASSARTGGSQPQHF	TGTGCCAGCAGCGCCCGGACAGGCGGATCTCAGCCCCAGCATTTT	TRBD1	TRBV7-2	TRBJ1-5	-
CASSKDPHHQETQYF	TGTGCCAGCAGCAAAGATCCCCATCACCAAGAGACCCAGTACTTC	-	TRBV21-1	TRBJ2-5	once
CSVVWLEADQPSGYTF	TGCAGCGTTGTGTGGTTGGAGGCGGACCAGCCGAGCGGCTACACCTTC	-	TRBV29-1	TRBJ1-2	-
CASSSGWGLLEYEQYF	TGCGCCAGCAGCTCAGGGTGGGGTTTGTTAGAGTACGAGCAGTACTTC	-	TRBV7-8	TRBJ2-7	-
CASSLVPRGSAYGYTF	TGTGCCAGCAGCTTAGTTCCTCGGGGATCGGCCTATGGCTACACCTTC	-	TRBV11-2	TRBJ1-2	-
CASSSHRDRDYEQYF	TGCGCCAGCAGCTCGCACCGGGACAGAGACTACGAGCAGTACTTC	TRBD1	TRBV5-1	TRBJ2-7	-
CASRSRARDRGTYSNQPQHF	TGTGCCAGCAGAAGTCGGGCCCGGGACAGGGGAACGTATAGCAATCAGCCCCAGCATTTT	TRBD1	TRBV27	TRBJ1-5	-
CASSLGRGQGQPQHF	TGTGCCAGCAGTTTGGGCAGGGGGCAGGGTCAGCCCCAGCATTTT	TRBD1	TRBV28	TRBJ1-5	few
CASIQPGTYEQYF	TGTGCCAGCATCCAACCGGGTACCTACGAGCAGTACTTC	-	TRBV11-2	TRBJ2-7	-
CARVPGVHSTYEQYF	TGTGCCAGGGTACCAGGGGTTCACTCAACCTACGAGCAGTACTTC	-	TRBV7-3	TRBJ2-7	-
CASSQTGNTEAFF	TGTGCCAGCAGCCAGACGGGTAACACTGAAGCTTTCTTT	-	TRBV6-5	TRBJ1-1	-
CASTDPGDRQYF	TGTGCCAGCACAGACCCCGGAGACCGGCAGTACTTC	-	TRBV6-5	TRBJ2-7	-
CASSLVDQDRSGEAFF	TGCGCCAGCAGCTTGGTAGACCAAGATCGATCGGGAGAAGCTTTCTTT	-	TRBV5-1	TRBJ1-1	-
CASSPGKGRSSGANVLTF	TGTGCCAGCAGCCCCGGGAAGGGTAGGAGCTCTGGGGCCAACGTCCTGACTTTC	-	TRBV5-5	TRBJ2-6	-
CATTPPAYRDSYNEQFF	TGTGCCACCACACCGCCGGCCTACAGGGACTCCTACAATGAGCAGTTCTTC	-	TRBV6-4	TRBJ2-1	-
CASSQVQRDRDAEAFF	TGCGCCAGCAGCCAAGTTCAACGGGACAGGGATGCTGAAGCTTTCTTT	TRBD1	TRBV4-3	TRBJ1-1	-
CSVGGGADHPYEQYF	TGCAGCGTGGGGGGTGGAGCGGACCACCCCTACGAGCAGTACTTC	-	TRBV29-1	TRBJ2-7	-
CAIGSEGRGNQPQHF	TGTGCCATCGGAAGCGAAGGGAGGGGGAATCAGCCCCAGCATTTT	-	TRBV10-3	TRBJ1-5	-
CASSKGLLVYEQYF	TGTGCCAGCAGCAAGGGGTTGCTGGTCTACGAGCAGTACTTC	-	TRBV13	TRBJ2-7	-
CAISGFLAGTQYF	TGTGCCATCAGCGGGTTTCTCGCCGGGACCCAGTACTTC	-	TRBV10-3	TRBJ2-5	few
CASRGGTSKNYEQYF	TGTGCCAGCAGGGGTGGGACTAGCAAGAACTACGAGCAGTACTTC	TRBD2	TRBV2	TRBJ2-7	-
CASSGRQGEADTQYF	TGTGCCAGCTCAGGGCGACAGGGGGAAGCAGATACGCAGTATTTT	TRBD1	TRBV18	TRBJ2-3	once
CASSHAGSYNEQFF	TGCGCCAGCAGCCATGCGGGCTCCTACAATGAGCAGTTCTTC	-	TRBV4-1	TRBJ2-1	-
CASSSFPTGGRTDTQYF	TGTGCCAGCAGCTCATTCCCCACAGGGGGCAGAACAGATACGCAGTATTTT	TRBD1	TRBV5-4	TRBJ2-3	-
CASSSTTVLEGYEQYF	TGTGCCAGCAGCTCAACGACAGTTCTCGAAGGCTACGAGCAGTACTTC	-	TRBV7-9	TRBJ2-7	few
CASSPTGRTGGEQYF	TGTGCCAGCAGCCCTACGGGGCGGACAGGCGGGGAGCAGTACTTC	TRBD1	TRBV7-9	TRBJ2-7	-
CATSRARGFRF	TGTGCCACCAGCAGAGCGCGGGGGTTCCGCTTT	-	TRBV15	TRBJ1-1	-
CASHDILCGYTF	TGTGCCAGCCATGACATATTATGTGGCTACACCTTC	-	TRBV25-1	TRBJ1-2	once
CASSLGHLDGYTF	TGCGCCAGCAGCCTTGGACATTTGGATGGCTACACCTTC	-	TRBV5-1	TRBJ1-2	-
CSSSSRRPLDGENNEQFF	TGTTCCAGCAGCTCCCGCCGCCCCCTTGACGGGGAAAACAATGAGCAGTTCTTC	-	TRBV7-9	TRBJ2-1	-
CASSQDYYNEQFF	TGCGCCAGCAGCCAAGATTACTACAATGAGCAGTTCTTC	-	TRBV4-3	TRBJ2-1	-
CASSQDTIYSVGPTYEQYF	TGTGCCAGCAGCCAAGATACTATTTATAGCGTCGGACCTACCTACGAGCAGTACTTC	-	TRBV14	TRBJ2-7	-
CASSQVGTSGTDTQYF	TGCGCCAGCAGCCAAGTAGGGACTAGCGGGACAGATACGCAGTATTTT	TRBD2	TRBV4-3	TRBJ2-3	-
CASSPGDRVAVTEKLFF	TGTGCCAGCAGCCCGGGGGACAGGGTCGCCGTAACGGAAAAACTGTTTTTT	TRBD1	TRBV7-9	TRBJ1-4	-
CASSFGLAGTDTQYF	TGTGCCAGCAGCTTCGGACTAGCGGGCACAGATACGCAGTATTTT	TRBD2	TRBV7-2	TRBJ2-3	-
CASTSGQGAYGYTF	TGTGCCAGCACCTCGGGACAGGGGGCCTATGGCTACACCTTC	TRBD1	TRBV28	TRBJ1-2	once
CASSPDDRSGYTF	TGTGCCAGCAGTCCAGATGACAGGAGCGGCTACACCTTC	-	TRBV6-1	TRBJ1-2	-
CASSERRFSYNEQFF	TGTGCCAGCAGCGAACGCCGGTTCTCCTACAATGAGCAGTTCTTC	-	TRBV5-6	TRBJ2-1	-
CASSATDTSGANVLTF	TGTGCCAGCAGCGCGACAGATACCTCTGGGGCCAACGTCCTGACTTTC	-	TRBV9	TRBJ2-6	-
CASSLHRGRNTIYF	TGTGCCAGCAGTTTACACAGGGGGCGAAACACCATATATTTT	TRBD1	TRBV28	TRBJ1-3	-
CASRAQGWAQPQHF	TGTGCCAGCAGAGCACAGGGGTGGGCTCAGCCCCAGCATTTT	TRBD1	TRBV6-1	TRBJ1-5	-